The source of this T cell receptor (beta chain) is a study of Ad26.COV2.S vaccination and SARS-CoV-2 variants. Study-level results: Those who received vaccine or placebo ended up with similar non-spike TCR breadth.

Turning to this clone: Its cognate antigen is unknown.

The assay was immunoSEQ multiplex PCR, and TCRdb's table has in-frame clones only and misses some. The top ten hold 2.5% of the sample, which has 500,000 or so clones, 89% seen once. CDR3 size: 14 residues. Trimming pared 3 bases from V and 0 bases from J, leaving 9 bases between. The germline V gene has CDR1 SGDLS and CDR2 YYNGEE. The treatment is: some 20 received Ad26.COV2.S at low or high dose, single or two shots; 5 received placebo; per-sample allocation not given. Day 63 following the first vaccine or placebo injection was when the samples were taken. The TCR sequence derives from a person aged 18 to 65 who received the Ad26.COV2.S COVID-19 vaccine or a placebo. This sequence joins TRBV9 and TRBJ1-1; maybe TRBD1 (6 bases). Specimen: peripheral blood, collected in a trial of Ad26.COV2.S vaccine versus placebo. CDR3 amino acids: CASSATGMNTEAFF. The CDR3 coding sequence is TGTGCCAGCAGCGCCACAGGGATGAACACTGAAGCTTTCTTT.